This entry lists 27 T cell receptor beta chains sequenced from one sample in a study of blood T cell repertoires in COVID-19. Clones were sequenced by immunoSEQ multiplex PCR, and TCRdb holds only the in-frame ones, with some missing. The sample has about 210,000 clones; about 83% are singletons. The specimen was peripheral blood. These TCRs come from a man aged 45-65 years with active or convalescent COVID-19.

The rearrangement uses TRBV28 and TRBJ1-1; TRBD1 aligns across 7 bases. Unmatched junction bases numbered 6, after V lost 5 bases and J lost 0 bases. This CDR3 has 15 amino acids. From germline, CDR1 is MDHEN and CDR2 SYDVKM. This CDR3 reads CASSPGGTVNTEAFF. The CDR3 nucleotides are TGTGCCAGCAGTCCTGGGGGGACAGTGAACACTGAAGCTTTCTTT.

J is TRBJ1-2 and V is TRBV30, with D possibly being TRBD1 (6 bases). The CDR3 length is 13 residues. CDR1 and CDR2 (germline): GTSNPN, SVGIG (reference sequence). The V and J ends lost 0 bases and 4 bases respectively, with 9 bases between them. For the CDR3, the DNA is TGTGCCTGGAGTGTAGGGGGGGTCTATGGCTACACCTTC. Translated: CAWSVGGVYGYTF.

The genes are TRBV6-5 and TRBJ2-4; TRBD2 might be the D (5 bases). The CDR3 has 13 residues. V lost 6 bases and J lost 3, with 9 bases in between. Per germline, CDR1 MNHEY and CDR2 SVGAGI. CDR3 in DNA: TGTGCCAGCAGGCCACGGGGCAAAAACATTCAGTACTTC. Protein product: CASRPRGKNIQYF.

This CDR3 is CATRGLATEAFF. In DNA, the CDR3 is TGTGCCACCCGAGGGCTAGCCACTGAAGCTTTCTTT. The V call is TRBV25-1, the J call TRBJ1-1; D unclear. V shed 10 bases and J shed 4 bases, with 13 bases lying between them. The CDR3 has 12 residues. Germline lookup yields CDR1 MGHDK and CDR2 SYGVNS.

The rearrangement uses TRBV7-2 and TRBJ1-5, with D uncertain. Trimming removed 5 bases from V and 5 bases from J, with 16 bases in between. The CDR3 contains 15 residues. Germline V lookup: CDR1 SGHTA, CDR2 FQGNSA. This CDR3 is CASSPIGSAYQPQHF. DNA of the CDR3: TGTGCCAGCAGCCCCATTGGCTCCGCATATCAGCCCCAGCATTTT.

V usage is TRBV5-1 and J usage is TRBJ1-1; no firm D call. The V end lost 5 bases, the J end lost 1 base, and 6 bases lay between the germline ends. The CDR3 spans 12 residues. Looked up from germline, CDR1 is SGHRS and CDR2 is YFSETQ. The CDR3 coding sequence is TGCGCCAGCAGACTCGGGAACACTGAAGCTTTCTTT. Its protein is CASRLGNTEAFF. The whole variable domain, filled in from reference TRBV5-1 and TRBJ1-1, reads KAGVTQTPRYLIKTRGQQVTLSCSPISGHRSVSWYQQTPGQGLQFLFEYFSETQRNKGNFPGRFSGRQFSNSRSEMNVSTLELGDSALYLCASRLGNTEAFFGQGTRLTVV.

The rearrangement links TRBV21-1 to TRBJ2-2; the D call in the table, TRBD2, was not verified against the DNA. TRBV21-1 is noted as a pseudogene. There are 18 residues in the CDR3. The DNA of the CDR3 is TGTGCCAGCAGCAAAGACGGGACTAGCCTAACGAACACCGGGGAGCTGTTTTTT. It yields the protein CASSKDGTSLTNTGELFF.

This clone occurred once. This chain links TRBV11-2 with TRBJ2-7; D possibly corresponds to TRBD2 (6 bases). This CDR3 region has 14 residues. Germline CDR1 is SGHAT and CDR2 is FQNNGV. The V and J ends lost 0 bases and 1 base respectively, with 7 bases between them. The CDR3 nucleotides are TGTGCCAGCAGCTTAGACCTAGCGTCCTACGAGCAGTACTTC. This sequence encodes CASSLDLASYEQYF.

The chain couples TRBV6-5 to TRBJ1-2, with TRBD1 matching 7 bases. CDR3 size: 12 residues. The germline gives CDR1 MNHEY, CDR2 SVGAGI. Trimming removed 8 bases from V and 7 bases from J; junction bases left unmatched: 7. CDR3 in DNA: TGTGCCAGCGGTACAGGGGTTCGTGGCTACACCTTC. The encoded protein is CASGTGVRGYTF.

The chain employs TRBV5-4 and TRBJ2-3; 10 positions match TRBD2. The V gene's germline CDR1 is SGHNT and CDR2 YYREEE (reference sequence). The trim removed 4 bases at V and 2 bases at J, leaving 4 bases unmatched. The CDR3 loop spans 15 amino acids. The CDR3 sequence: CASSLGLAATDTQYF. For the CDR3, the DNA is TGTGCCAGCAGCCTCGGACTAGCGGCCACAGATACGCAGTATTTT.

The V and J genes are TRBV4-1 and TRBJ1-4; weak D call: TRBD1 (6 bases). Germline values: CDR1 MGHRA, CDR2 YSYEKL. The CDR3 consists of 15 residues. V gave up 2 bases and J gave up 5 bases, with 12 bases separating them. The CDR3 nucleotides are TGCGCCAGCAGCCAAACCGGGACACCCAATGAAAAACTGTTTTTT. Its protein is CASSQTGTPNEKLFF.

This chain uses TRBV3-1 (or the pseudogene TRBV3-2) with TRBJ1-4; no reliable D call. The CDR3 spans 18 residues. The V end was cut by 1 base, the J end by 3 bases, with 18 bases between. Germline loops: CDR1 LGHDT, CDR2 YNNKEL (reference sequence). The CDR3 region is CASSQVVEPWPPNEKLFF. The CDR3 coding sequence is TGTGCCAGCAGCCAAGTAGTGGAGCCTTGGCCGCCTAATGAAAAACTGTTTTTT.

V and J are TRBV4-2 and TRBJ2-7; 7 nucleotides align to TRBD2. Trimming cost V 4 bases and J 7 bases; bases outside gene matches: 10. CDR3 length: 14 amino acids. CDR1 is LGHNA and CDR2 is YNFKEQ in the germline V gene. CDR3 DNA sequence: TGTGCCAGCAGCCCCGTTGGGGGGGTAGGTGAGCAGTACTTC. Encoded protein: CASSPVGGVGEQYF.

This rearrangement joins TRBV7-9 to TRBJ1-6; 10 bases align to TRBD1. Trimming removed 3 bases from V and 11 bases from J; junction bases left unmatched: 4. The germline CDR1 and CDR2 sequences are SEHNR and FQNEAQ (reference sequence). The CDR3 runs to 14 residues. The CDR3 sequence: CASSLTGGDPPLHF. CDR3 coding DNA: TGTGCCAGCAGCTTGACAGGGGGCGATCCACCCCTCCACTTT.

This sequence joins TRBV2 and TRBJ2-3, with D tentatively TRBD2 (6 bases). This CDR3 contains 14 residues. With 8 bases removed from V and 0 bases from J, the gap between germline ends came to 12 bases. Germline V gene lookup returns CDR1 SNHLY and CDR2 FYNNEI. CDR3 sequence: CASERADSTDTQYF. CDR3 sequence (DNA): TGTGCCAGCGAGCGGGCAGATAGCACAGATACGCAGTATTTT.

DNA for the CDR3: TGTGCCAGCAGCAAGGGCGGCAGGGGGCGCGGGGAGACCCAGTACTTC. Translation gives CASSKGGRGRGETQYF. V is TRBV28 and J is TRBJ2-5; 8 bases align to TRBD1. Germline CDR1 is MDHEN and CDR2 is SYDVKM. The CDR3 spans 16 residues. The junction had 14 bases not matched to a gene; V was cut back by 6 bases and J by 5 bases.

The genes are TRBV24-1 and TRBJ2-1; a weak D match, TRBD2 (5 bases). Trimming took off 3 bases at V and 6 bases at J, with 5 bases between the two ends. Germline CDR1 and CDR2: KGHDR and SFDVKD. The CDR3 covers 12 residues. The CDR3 DNA is TGTGCCACCAGTGATGGACTCAATGAGCAGTTCTTC. Translation gives CATSDGLNEQFF.

Only a few counts were recorded for this clone. The chain links TRBV19 to TRBJ1-4; D remains unclear. Trimming removed 5 bases from V and 8 bases from J, with 18 bases in between. This CDR3 is built from 15 residues. CDR1 and CDR2 (germline): LNHDA, SQIVND (reference sequence). In DNA, the CDR3 is TGTGCCAGTAGTCGTCTCCGGAGAGAAGAGGAAAAACTGTTTTTT. This codes for CASSRLRREEEKLFF.

The chain joins TRBV4-1 to TRBJ1-1, with TRBD1 identical over 7 bases. This CDR3 is built from 15 residues. The J segment lost 0 bases and the V segment lost 4 bases, leaving 5 bases of the junction unmatched. Germline CDR1 and CDR2: MGHRA and YSYEKL. CDR3: CASSPTGQMNTEAFF. In nucleotides, the CDR3 is TGCGCCAGCAGCCCGACGGGACAGATGAACACTGAAGCTTTCTTT.

This clone was seen a single time. The V and J genes are TRBV5-1 and TRBJ1-4; TRBD1 might be the D (6 bases). Germline V gene data show CDR1 as SGHRS and CDR2 as YFSETQ. The V gene lost 3 bases and the J gene lost 3 bases, with 9 bases spanning the gap. The CDR3 is 14 residues long. CDR3 bases: TGCGCCAGCAGCTCCCGGACAGCTAATGAAAAACTGTTTTTT. This codes for CASSSRTANEKLFF.

In the case of this clone: Different DNA sequences within this sample yield the same CDR3. The V gene is TRBV3-1 (or the pseudogene TRBV3-2), the J gene TRBJ1-1; 7 bases align to TRBD1. V dropped 4 bases and J dropped 3; count of bases not matched to a gene: 2. The CDR3 sequence is 13 residues long. Germline CDR1 reads LGHDT; CDR2 reads YNNKEL (reference sequence). The DNA of the CDR3 is TGTGCCAGCAGCCGTACAGGGGACACTGAAGCTTTCTTT. Amino acids: CASSRTGDTEAFF.

This chain joins TRBV28 and TRBJ2-7; D call uncertain. The CDR3 extends over 8 amino acids. V was trimmed by 8 bases and J by 10 bases, leaving 6 bases between them. Germline V gene sequence: CDR1 MDHEN, CDR2 SYDVKM. CDR3: CASSTQYF. The CDR3 nucleotides read TGTGCCAGCTCCACACAGTACTTC.

This clone appeared a single time. This rearrangement joins TRBV7-2 to TRBJ1-5; D perhaps matches TRBD1 (5 bases). Germline V CDR1 and CDR2: SGHTA, FQGNSA. With 5 bases removed from V and 4 bases from J, the gap between germline ends came to 9 bases. There are 13 residues in the CDR3. The CDR3 DNA sequence: TGTGCCAGCAGCCAAGACAGAAATCAGCCCCAGCATTTT. Its protein product is CASSQDRNQPQHF.

The chain is built from TRBV21-1 and TRBJ2-1; the table's D call of TRBD1 was not tested on the DNA. TRBV21-1 is flagged as a pseudogene. The CDR3 runs to 18 residues. DNA of the CDR3: TGTGCCAGCAGTAAAGGAAGGGGCCAATGGACAGGGTCCGGTGAGCAGTTCTTC. It specifies CASSKGRGQWTGSGEQFF.

The rearrangement uses TRBV29-1 and TRBJ2-5; possibly TRBD1 for D (5 bases). This CDR3 comprises 18 residues. The germline CDR1 and CDR2 sequences are SQVTM and ANQGSEA. Trimming left V 0 bases short and J 1 base short, with 21 bases between. The CDR3 DNA sequence: TGCAGCGTTGAAGATCACGGGTCGTCAGGGTGGCCCCAAGAGACCCAGTACTTC. Translating it yields CSVEDHGSSGWPQETQYF.

This clone showed up just once. The gene calls are TRBV9 and TRBJ1-5, with 9 bases lining up with TRBD1. The CDR3 length is 15 residues. Trimming took 0 bases from V and 7 from J; bases not matched to a gene: 5. Looked up from germline, CDR1 is SGDLS and CDR2 is YYNGEE. CDR3 DNA: TGTGCCAGCAGCGTAGATGCGACAGGGGGGCAGCCCCAGCATTTT. Its protein product is CASSVDATGGQPQHF.

The chain combines TRBV3-1 (or the pseudogene TRBV3-2) with TRBJ1-4; D call uncertain. Per the germline V gene, CDR1 is LGHDT and CDR2 is YNNKEL (reference sequence). V was clipped by 8 bases and J by 3 bases, with 10 bases between them. The CDR3 length is 13 residues. This CDR3 is CASGRAANEKLFF. CDR3 nucleotide sequence: TGTGCCAGCGGCCGGGCCGCTAATGAAAAACTGTTTTTT.